The 27 T cell receptor beta chains listed next were all sequenced from one sample in a study of T cell changes during pregnancy in multiple sclerosis. Clones were read by immunoSEQ multiplex PCR, and TCRdb kept only the in-frame ones, dropping some. The table has 50,000 to 60,000 clones, about 90% seen once. Source: CD4+ T cells from peripheral blood mononuclear cells, taken in the first trimester of pregnancy. These receptors were taken from a female donor with multiple sclerosis, enrolled in a pregnancy study.

For this clone: Germline and junction disagree at one end, which may indicate a read error. The same CDR3 is also encoded by other DNA sequences in this sample. This chain connects TRBV4-3 to TRBJ2-7; 12 bases line up with TRBD1. CDR3 length: 16 amino acids. Per germline, CDR1 LGHNA and CDR2 YSLEER. The CDR3 spells CASSQELGTGGDEQYF. CDR3 bases: TGCGCTAGCAGCCAAGAATTGGGGACAGGGGGCGACGAGCAGTACTTC.

The chain carries TRBV5-1 and TRBJ2-7; TRBD2 is a possible D gene (5 bases). Trimming took 0 bases from V and 1 from J, leaving 5 bases between them. Germline CDR1 and CDR2: SGHRS and YFSETQ. This CDR3 contains 13 residues. The CDR3: CASSLAGSYEQYF. For the CDR3, the DNA is TGCGCCAGCAGCTTGGCGGGGTCCTACGAGCAGTACTTC. Filled out from reference TRBV5-1 and TRBJ2-7, the complete variable domain reads KAGVTQTPRYLIKTRGQQVTLSCSPISGHRSVSWYQQTPGQGLQFLFEYFSETQRNKGNFPGRFSGRQFSNSRSEMNVSTLELGDSALYLCASSLAGSYEQYFGPGTRLTVT.

This clone came up once. The chain recombines TRBV5-1 with TRBJ1-1; D perhaps matches TRBD1 (5 bases). Deletions cut 5 bases from V and 3 bases from J, with 14 bases between. The CDR3 is made up of 14 amino acids. CDR1 is SGHRS and CDR2 is YFSETQ in the germline V gene. CDR3 bases: TGCGCCAGCAGGCGGGGAGGGGAGGACACTGAAGCTTTCTTT. It codes for CASRRGGEDTEAFF.

The chain has TRBV5-8 and TRBJ2-7; the match to TRBD1 covers 8 bases. Germline CDR1 SGHTS, CDR2 YDEGEE. The CDR3 loop spans 15 amino acids. V lost 0 bases, J lost 1 base, and 3 bases stayed unmatched. This CDR3 reads CASSLGQGYSYEQYF. CDR3 bases: TGTGCCAGCAGCTTGGGACAGGGGTATTCCTACGAGCAGTACTTC.

V usage is TRBV28 and J usage is TRBJ1-2, with 8 bases fitting TRBD1. Looked up from germline, CDR1 is MDHEN and CDR2 is SYDVKM. The V segment lost 6 bases and the J segment 4 bases; nucleotides outside the gene matches: 13. This CDR3 is built from 16 residues. CDR3 bases: TGTGCCAGCAGCTTACCACCCGACAGGGGCGGCTATGGCTACACCTTC. Its protein product is CASSLPPDRGGYGYTF.

This clone came up once. V gene TRBV30 combines with J gene TRBJ1-5; a weak D match, TRBD1 (5 bases). Germline CDR1 is GTSNPN and CDR2 is SVGIG (reference sequence). The length of the CDR3 is 16 residues. Trimming took off 2 bases at V and 4 bases at J, with 18 bases between the two ends. The CDR3 DNA is TGTGCCTGGAGTAGGGGCAAAATTGGGTTAAATCAGCCCCAGCATTTT. Translating gives CAWSRGKIGLNQPQHF.

The rearrangement uses TRBV7-7 and TRBJ2-3; 8 bases are shared with TRBD1. The CDR3 totals 13 residues. The germline CDR1 and CDR2 sequences are SSHAT and FNYEAQ (reference sequence). The CDR3 DNA follows: TGTGCTATCGGGGACAGGCCCACAGATACGCAGTATTTT. Its translation is CAIGDRPTDTQYF.

By sample fraction, this clone is medium-sized. The gene calls are TRBV4-2 and TRBJ1-4; D unclear. Germline CDR1 and CDR2: LGHNA and YNFKEQ. There are 16 residues in the CDR3. V shed 4 bases and J shed 0 bases, with 12 bases lying between them. The DNA for the CDR3 is TGTGCCAGCAGCCCGACCTCAGGTGCAACTAATGAAAAACTGTTTTTT. Translation: CASSPTSGATNEKLFF.

V is TRBV29-1 and J is TRBJ2-3; D might be TRBD2 (5 bases). The V and J ends lost 5 bases and 0 bases respectively, with 6 bases between them. The V gene's germline CDR1 is SQVTM and CDR2 ANQGSEA. The CDR3 is 12 amino acids. CDR3 region: CSVTGSTDTQYF. The CDR3 DNA sequence: TGCAGCGTTACGGGAAGCACAGATACGCAGTATTTT.

J is TRBJ1-4 and V is TRBV7-2, with D possibly TRBD1 on 5 matching bases. The CDR3 extends over 15 amino acids. CDR1 SGHTA and CDR2 FQGNSA come from the germline V gene. Trimming stripped 3 bases from V and 0 bases from J, with 8 bases between. CDR3 coding DNA: TGTGCCAGCAGCTTTACAGGAACAACTAATGAAAAACTGTTTTTT. Protein product: CASSFTGTTNEKLFF.

V and J are TRBV7-2 and TRBJ2-7; D unclear. The V gene lost 1 base and the J gene lost 3 bases, with 7 bases spanning the gap. CDR3 length: 13 amino acids. CDR1 SGHTA and CDR2 FQGNSA come from the germline V gene. This chain's CDR3 is CASSLVTGYEQYF. The CDR3 DNA sequence: TGTGCCAGCAGCTTAGTAACTGGCTACGAGCAGTACTTC.

This chain uses TRBV9 with TRBJ2-1, with TRBD2 matching over 9 bases. Looked up from germline, CDR1 is SGDLS and CDR2 is YYNGEE. The length of the CDR3 is 17 residues. The J segment lost 7 bases and the V segment lost 1 base, leaving 12 bases of the junction unmatched. The chain's CDR3 is CASSVPLSGGSQNEQFF. Written as DNA, the CDR3 is TGTGCCAGCAGCGTACCCCTCAGCGGGGGGTCTCAAAATGAGCAGTTCTTC.

The chain joins TRBV19 to TRBJ2-7; 9 bases align to TRBD2. Germline CDR1 is LNHDA and CDR2 is SQIVND (reference sequence). The CDR3 contains 14 residues. V shed 4 bases and J 3 bases; nucleotides not matched to a gene: 4. The CDR3 is CASSTRGGNYEQYF. The CDR3 DNA reads as TGTGCCAGTAGTACGCGGGGGGGGAACTACGAGCAGTACTTC.

The chain has TRBV7-3 and TRBJ2-7; tentative D call: TRBD1 (6 bases). The CDR3 runs 16 residues. The germline CDR1 and CDR2 sequences are SGHTA and FQGTGA. V was pared by 2 bases and J by 0 bases, with 14 bases between. The CDR3 protein is CASSLLGTLSSYEQYF. In DNA form, the CDR3 reads TGTGCCAGCAGCTTATTAGGGACATTGAGCTCCTACGAGCAGTACTTC.

J is TRBJ1-6 and V is TRBV19, with a possible D match to TRBD1 (5 bases). The CDR3 totals 15 residues. Germline V gene lookup returns CDR1 LNHDA and CDR2 SQIVND (reference sequence). V dropped 6 bases and J dropped 4 bases, with 13 bases sitting between them. The CDR3 nucleotides are TGTGCCAGTAGCCCTTCGACAGTATATAATTCACCCCTCCACTTT. Residues: CASSPSTVYNSPLHF.

The genes are TRBV4-3 and TRBJ2-3, with 9 bases identical to TRBD2. This CDR3 contains 18 residues. V dropped 5 bases and J dropped 2; count of bases not matched to a gene: 14. Germline lookup yields CDR1 LGHNA and CDR2 YSLEER. This chain's CDR3 is CASSEGSAGGTITDTQYF. The CDR3 bases are TGCGCCAGCAGCGAGGGGAGTGCGGGGGGGACCATCACAGATACGCAGTATTTT.

This rearrangement joins TRBV25-1 to TRBJ1-4; TRBD1 agrees at 7 bases. V shed 6 bases, J shed 7 bases, and the junction held 8 bases outside the gene matches. This CDR3 region has 14 residues. The germline V gene has CDR1 MGHDK and CDR2 SYGVNS. DNA of the CDR3: TGTGCCAGCAGAGAGACAGGGCGGCGTGAAAAACTGTTTTTT. The encoded protein is CASRETGRREKLFF. Complete variable domain (other parts from reference TRBV25-1 and TRBJ1-4): EADIYQTPRYLVIGTGKKITLECSQTMGHDKMYWYQQDPGMELHLIHYSYGVNSTEKGDLSSESTVSRIRTEHFPLTLESARPSHTSQYLCASRETGRREKLFFGSGTQLSVL.

The rearrangement uses TRBV19 and TRBJ1-4; D unresolved. The CDR3 is made up of 15 amino acids. Germline CDR1 reads LNHDA; CDR2 reads SQIVND (reference sequence). V lost 2 bases, J lost 0 bases, and 7 bases lay in between. CDR3 protein: CASSIWTATNEKLFF. In DNA form, the CDR3 reads TGTGCCAGTAGTATATGGACTGCAACTAATGAAAAACTGTTTTTT.

The chain combines TRBV11-3 with TRBJ2-2; no reliable D call. In germline, CDR1 is SGHNT, CDR2 YENEEA. The V and J ends lost 3 bases and 2 bases respectively, with 4 bases between them. The CDR3 contains 13 residues. Here the CDR3 reads CASSFSNTGELFF. The CDR3, as DNA: TGTGCCAGCAGCTTTAGTAACACCGGGGAGCTGTTTTTT.

The sample holds one count of this clone. The V gene is TRBV19, the J gene TRBJ1-6, with D possibly TRBD1 on 6 matching bases. Trimming pared 2 bases from V and 7 bases from J, leaving 12 bases between. CDR1 is LNHDA and CDR2 is SQIVND in the germline V gene (reference sequence). This CDR3 is built from 15 residues. CDR3: CASSITDSTNSPLHF. DNA of the CDR3: TGTGCCAGTAGTATAACGGACAGCACAAATTCACCCCTCCACTTT.

V usage is TRBV4-2 and J usage is TRBJ1-6; no firm D call. The V gene's germline CDR1 is LGHNA and CDR2 YNFKEQ. Trimming stripped 5 bases from V and 8 bases from J, with 10 bases between. The CDR3 is made up of 13 amino acids. The CDR3: CASSLNRDSPLHF. CDR3 nucleotide sequence: TGTGCCAGCAGCTTAAACCGGGATTCACCCCTCCACTTT.

V and J are TRBV5-4 and TRBJ2-3; D is unclear. The CDR3 totals 15 residues. Germline V gene data show CDR1 as SGHNT and CDR2 as YYREEE (reference sequence). V was pared by 5 bases and J by 0 bases, with 13 bases between. The CDR3 nucleotides are TGTGCCAGCAGGGCACCTTCAGGTAGCACAGATACGCAGTATTTT. It translates to CASRAPSGSTDTQYF.

The chain recombines TRBV7-3 with TRBJ1-1; D might be TRBD1 (6 bases). CDR1 and CDR2 from the germline V gene are SGHTA and FQGTGA. V was pared by 4 bases and J by 5 bases, with 11 bases between. The CDR3 covers 13 residues. The DNA of the CDR3 is TGTGCCAGCAGCTCCATACAGGGAACTGAAGCTTTCTTT. Translated: CASSSIQGTEAFF.

The V gene is TRBV5-4, the J gene TRBJ1-2; D is ambiguous. There are 14 residues in the CDR3. Trimming left V 2 bases short and J 7 bases short, with 15 bases between. The germline V gene encodes CDR1 SGHNT and CDR2 YYREEE (reference sequence). This chain's CDR3 is CASSFPGSVGGYTF. CDR3 nucleotide sequence: TGTGCCAGCAGCTTCCCCGGGAGTGTGGGTGGCTACACCTTC.

The rearrangement uses TRBV25-1 and TRBJ1-1, with D hard to call. Trimming left V 7 bases short and J 4 bases short, with 13 bases between. Germline V gene data show CDR1 as MGHDK and CDR2 as SYGVNS. This CDR3 spans 13 amino acids. CDR3 nucleotides: TGTGCCAGCACTCTTGGCGCGGGCACTGAAGCTTTCTTT. It codes for CASTLGAGTEAFF.

The chain has TRBV29-1 and TRBJ2-5; the match to TRBD1 covers 7 bases. The end of the DNA is better explained by TRBJ2-7, so the J call may be wrong. The germline V gene has CDR1 SQVTM and CDR2 ANQGSEA. The CDR3 sequence is 12 residues long. The CDR3 DNA is TGCAGCGCCGAAGGGGGCCCCTACGAGCAGTACTTC. Protein: CSAEGGPYEQYF.

Here the CDR3 reads CASSFFGQGAGGYTF. The CDR3, as DNA: TGTGCCAGCAGCTTTTTCGGACAGGGGGCGGGCGGCTACACCTTC. The chain recombines TRBV5-6 with TRBJ1-2; 11 bases fit TRBD1. This CDR3 has 15 residues. Germline V gives CDR1 SGHDT, CDR2 YYEEEE. J was trimmed by 8 bases and V by 2 bases; bases with no gene match: 8. The full variable domain, completed using reference TRBV5-6 and TRBJ1-2, is DAGVTQSPTHLIKTRGQQVTLRCSPKSGHDTVSWYQQALGQGPQFIFQYYEEEERQRGNFPDRFSGHQFPNYSSELNVNALLLGDSALYLCASSFFGQGAGGYTFGSGTRLTVV.